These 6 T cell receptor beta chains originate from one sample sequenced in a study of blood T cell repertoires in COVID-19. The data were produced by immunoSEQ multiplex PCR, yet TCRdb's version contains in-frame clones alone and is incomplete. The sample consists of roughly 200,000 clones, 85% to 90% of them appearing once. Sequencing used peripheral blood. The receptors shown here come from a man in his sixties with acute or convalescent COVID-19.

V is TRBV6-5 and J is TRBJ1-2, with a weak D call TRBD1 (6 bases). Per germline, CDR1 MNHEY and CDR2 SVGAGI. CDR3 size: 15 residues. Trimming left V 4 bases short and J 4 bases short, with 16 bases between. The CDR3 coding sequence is TGTGCCAGCAGTTTAGCCAGGGGCGGTAGCTATGGCTACACCTTC. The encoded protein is CASSLARGGSYGYTF.

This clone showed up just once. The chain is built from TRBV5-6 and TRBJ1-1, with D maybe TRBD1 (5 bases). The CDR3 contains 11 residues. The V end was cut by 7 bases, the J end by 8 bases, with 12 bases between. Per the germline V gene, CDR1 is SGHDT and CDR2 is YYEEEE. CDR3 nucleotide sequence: TGTGCCAGCTCCTTGACAGAGGAAGCTTTCTTT. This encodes CASSLTEEAFF.

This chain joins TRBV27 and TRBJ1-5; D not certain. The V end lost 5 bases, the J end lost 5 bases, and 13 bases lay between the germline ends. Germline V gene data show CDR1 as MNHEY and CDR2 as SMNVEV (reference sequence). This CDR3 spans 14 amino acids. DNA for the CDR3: TGTGCCAGCAGTCCCTATCCCCGGTATCAGCCCCAGCATTTT. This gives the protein CASSPYPRYQPQHF.

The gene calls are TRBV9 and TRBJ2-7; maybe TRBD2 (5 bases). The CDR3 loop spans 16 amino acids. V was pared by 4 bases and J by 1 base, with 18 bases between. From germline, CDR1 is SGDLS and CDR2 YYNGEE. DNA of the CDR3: TGTGCCAGCAGCTTTGGAGCCGCTTCGGGGTCCTACGAGCAGTACTTC. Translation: CASSFGAASGSYEQYF.

CDR3 nucleotides: TGCGCCAGCAGCTTGGAGGGGACAGGGCCCCAGCATTTT. This gives the protein CASSLEGTGPQHF. The chain joins TRBV5-1 to TRBJ1-5; 8 bases fit TRBD1. The germline V gene encodes CDR1 SGHRS and CDR2 YFSETQ. Trimming at V came to 0 bases and at J to 9 bases, leaving 2 bases not matched to a gene. The CDR3 sequence is 13 residues long.

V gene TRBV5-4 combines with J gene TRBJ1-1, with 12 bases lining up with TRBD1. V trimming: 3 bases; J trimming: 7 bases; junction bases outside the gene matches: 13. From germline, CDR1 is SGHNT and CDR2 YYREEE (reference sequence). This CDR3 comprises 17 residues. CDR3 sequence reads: CASSWGGQGAGGGEAFF. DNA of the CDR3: TGTGCCAGCAGCTGGGGGGGACAGGGGGCCGGAGGTGGTGAAGCTTTCTTT.